The subject of this entry is one T cell receptor (beta chain). As yet, its antigen is unknown. TCRdb processed the 5' RACE reads anew with MiXCR; each CDR3 protein has one entry. Counted here are about 120,000 distinct CDR3 sequences, less than 15% occurring once; the ten biggest clones make up around a sixth. The CDR3 sequence is 14 residues long. CDR1 is SGHDT, CDR2 YYEEEE, per germline. Trimming stripped 0 bases from V and 1 base from J, with 7 bases between. These data originate in a study of spatial heterogeneity in lung cancer. Study-wide context: After resection, follow-up PBMC samples were sequenced when available, at a median of roughly two years later. There were consistently more beta-chain sequences detected than alpha-chain sequences. Averaged across combinations, each unique TCR and UMI pairing appeared more than ten times in raw reads, which were uncorrected.

General study findings and limits: There were more appearances of ubiquitous expanded tumor TCRs in blood at resection than at follow-up.

Time point noted: blood at routine non-recurrence follow-up after resection. TCRs were sequenced from unsorted whole RNA of tumor, nontumor lung or PBMC. The source is a male donor with early-stage non-small cell lung cancer. The chain couples TRBV5-6 to TRBJ1-1; D gene unclear. The input for sequencing was PBMCs, taken at follow-up. This chain's CDR3 is CASSLVQRNTEAFF. The CDR3 DNA reads TGTGCCAGCAGCTTGGTACAGAGGAACACTGAAGCTTTCTTT.